Listed below are T cell receptor beta chains from one sample, sequenced in a study of blood T cells in healthy people across ages. TCRdb re-derived calls from the 5' RACE reads in MiXCR, one entry per CDR3 protein. The table records approximately 800,000 distinct CDR3 sequences, around a quarter of them present only once. The same specimen was also included in a second study, on T cells of mothers and their children.

The specimen sequenced was blood. Receptors were obtained from a boy younger than 18 in good health. The CDR3 runs from the conserved cysteine through the conserved F or W. The D gene is left open where the match is weak. Clone size, where shown, is once, few, many, or a class for clones that have expanded.

>NA|TRBJ1-2|TRBV9|NA
TGTGCCAGCAGCGTAACAGCCTATGGCTACACCTTC
CASSVTAYGYTF
>NA|TRBJ2-3|TRBV6-1|TRBD2
TGTGCCAGCATGAAGGGACTAGCGGGGACAGATACGCAGTATTTT
CASMKGLAGTDTQYF
>NA|TRBJ2-4|TRBV20-1|NA
TGCAGTGCGCCACAGGGCAGTCCAGCCAAAAACATTCAGTACTTC
CSAPQGSPAKNIQYF
>once|TRBJ2-1|TRBV29-1|NA
TGCAGCGTTGAGTATGGTGAGCAGTTCTTC
CSVEYGEQFF
>NA|TRBJ2-2|TRBV28|NA
TGTGCCAGCAGTTTCCTCAGAGCGAACACCGGGGAGCTGTTTTTT
CASSFLRANTGELFF
>NA|TRBJ2-5|TRBV27|NA
TGTGCCAGCAGCGGCGGGTTTGTGGGCCAAGAGACCCAGTACTTC
CASSGGFVGQETQYF
>NA|TRBJ2-5|TRBV4-1|TRBD2
TGCGCCAGCAGCCAGGGAAGGGAGGGGACCCAGTACTTC
CASSQGREGTQYF
>few|TRBJ2-1|TRBV28|TRBD2
TGTGCCAACGGGCAGCGGGGGGGTTACAATGAGCAGTTCTTC
CANGQRGGYNEQFF
>few|TRBJ1-1|TRBV6-2/TRBV6-3|NA
TGTGCCAGCAGAGTCAGGGTGAACACTGAAGCTTTCTTT
CASRVRVNTEAFF
>NA|TRBJ2-5|TRBV7-2|TRBD2
TGTGCCAGCAGCCAAGCTAGCGGGGGGGAATTGGAGACCCAGTACTTC
CASSQASGGELETQYF
>NA|TRBJ2-1|TRBV9|TRBD2
TGTGCCAGCAGCGTTGGTGGGACTAGCGACGATCGTGAGCAGTTCTTC
CASSVGGTSDDREQFF
>few|TRBJ2-5|TRBV4-1|NA
TGCGCCAGCAGCCAAGATCGGAGTAACCAAGAGACCCAGTACTTC
CASSQDRSNQETQYF
>few|TRBJ2-1|TRBV4-2|NA
TGTGCCAGCAGCCAAGATCGAGGCAGCAGAGAGCAGTTCTTC
CASSQDRGSREQFF
>NA|TRBJ2-5|TRBV7-2|TRBD2
TGTGCCAGCTCTCCGGGGCTAGCGGGAATATTTGGGGAGACCCAGTACTTC
CASSPGLAGIFGETQYF
>few|TRBJ1-1|TRBV28|TRBD1
TGTGCCAGCAGTTTAAGGAGACAGGGCCACACTGAAGCTTTCTTT
CASSLRRQGHTEAFF
>NA|TRBJ1-1|TRBV29-1|TRBD1
TGCAGCGGCCGACAGGGACACCTCGAAGCTTTCTTT
CSGRQGHLEAFF
>NA|TRBJ2-1|TRBV12-3/TRBV12-4|TRBD1
TGTGCCAGCAGTTTCAGGGGGAAGTACAATGAGCAGTTCTTC
CASSFRGKYNEQFF
>NA|TRBJ1-3|TRBV3-1|NA
TGTGCCAGCAGCCAAGGACAGGTCGGGGGAAACACCATATATTTT
CASSQGQVGGNTIYF
>NA|TRBJ2-7|TRBV14|TRBD2
TGTGCCAGCAGCCAAGCCCTAGCGGAATTACTGTTCTTC
CASSQALAELLFF
>NA|TRBJ2-5|TRBV12-5|TRBD1
TGTGCTAGTGCCCTCATACAGGGGGGCAAAGAGACCCAGTACTTC
CASALIQGGKETQYF
>NA|TRBJ2-7|TRBV27|TRBD1
TGTGCCAGCAGTATCGGACAGGGAGGTTGGTTGGAGCAGTACTTC
CASSIGQGGWLEQYF
>few|TRBJ1-4|TRBV12-3/TRBV12-4|TRBD1
TGTGCCAGCAGTCATGACAGGGGCCACTTTCAGAAACTGTTTTTT
CASSHDRGHFQKLFF
>few|TRBJ1-5|TRBV28|NA
TGTGCCAGCAGGGACCTAGGAGTAGGGGGGGTCAATCAGCCCCAGCATTTT
CASRDLGVGGVNQPQHF
>NA|TRBJ2-7|TRBV28|NA
TGTGCCAGCAGTCTCCAGCTCGGGGGATCCCTTTACTACGAGCAGTACTTC
CASSLQLGGSLYYEQYF
>NA|TRBJ1-2|TRBV29-1|NA
TGCAGCGCCCCCGGAGCTGGGGGCTATGGCTACACCTTC
CSAPGAGGYGYTF
>few|TRBJ2-3|TRBV20-1|TRBD2
TGCAGTGCCCAGGGACTAGCGGGGGGACTGTCACTCGATACGCAGTATTTT
CSAQGLAGGLSLDTQYF
>NA|TRBJ2-3|TRBV30|NA
TGTGCCTGGAGATGGGGGGGCTTGACAGATACGCAGTATTTT
CAWRWGGLTDTQYF
>few|TRBJ1-2|TRBV28|NA
TGTGCCAGCAGGGCCGGGATGAACTATGGCTACACCTTC
CASRAGMNYGYTF
>few|TRBJ2-7|TRBV4-1|NA
TGCGCCAGCAGCCAAGTTCCCCCGGGGGGCAGGGCGGACGAGCAGTACTTC
CASSQVPPGGRADEQYF
>few|TRBJ2-7|TRBV10-3|NA
TGTGCCATCAGTGAGTTTACGAGCGAGCAGTACTTC
CAISEFTSEQYF
>few|TRBJ1-2|TRBV4-2|NA
TGTGCCAGCAGCCAAGAACGGACAGCCGACTATGGCTACACCTTC
CASSQERTADYGYTF
>NA|TRBJ1-5|TRBV7-2|NA
TGTGCCAGCAGCCAGGGGTATAGCAATCAGCCCCAGCATTTT
CASSQGYSNQPQHF
>NA|TRBJ2-3|TRBV20-1|TRBD1
TGCAGTGCTAGAGTTAACGAGGGGGCTACAGATACGCAGTATTTT
CSARVNEGATDTQYF
>NA|TRBJ2-5|TRBV7-2|NA
TGTGCCAGCAGCTTAAAGGGTTTGGGGTACCAAGAGACCCAGTACTTC
CASSLKGLGYQETQYF
>many|TRBJ2-1|TRBV7-2|NA
TGTGCCAGCAGCTTAGTCCCTAATGAGCAGTTCTTC
CASSLVPNEQFF
>NA|TRBJ2-1|TRBV6-4|NA
TGTGCCAGCAGTGAGACTACTGGGTCCTACAATGAGCAGTTCTTC
CASSETTGSYNEQFF
>NA|TRBJ2-1|TRBV4-3|NA
TGCGCCAGCAGCCAAGAGAGGGCTATCAATGAGCAGTTCTTC
CASSQERAINEQFF
>NA|TRBJ2-7|TRBV4-3|NA
TGCGCCAGCAGCCAAGATATAGGGGGGCCCTACGAGCAGTACTTC
CASSQDIGGPYEQYF
>few|TRBJ2-1|TRBV6-1|TRBD2
TGTGCCAGCAGCCGACTAGCGGGAAGCTCCTACAATGAGCAGTTCTTC
CASSRLAGSSYNEQFF
>few|TRBJ2-7|TRBV20-1|TRBD1
TGCAGTGCTAGAAGTGCTCAGGGGGCCTACGAGCAGTACTTC
CSARSAQGAYEQYF
>NA|TRBJ2-5|TRBV5-1|NA
TGCGCCAGCAGCTGGGTGTGGACCTCGGCAGAGACCCAGTACTTC
CASSWVWTSAETQYF
>NA|TRBJ2-1|TRBV6-2/TRBV6-3|TRBD2
TGTGCCAGCAGCGAAGCGGGAGAGGCGGATGAGCAGTTCTTC
CASSEAGEADEQFF
>few|TRBJ2-3|TRBV24-1|NA
TGTGCCACCACATCCGGGACTTGCGGCACAGATACGCAGTATTTT
CATTSGTCGTDTQYF
>few|TRBJ1-4|TRBV28|NA
TGTGCCAGCAGTTTACTAGTCGGCTCGACTAATGAAAAACTGTTTTTT
CASSLLVGSTNEKLFF
>few|TRBJ1-2|TRBV7-9|NA
TGTGCCACCGTCTCGCCGGGGGACTATGGCTACACCTTC
CATVSPGDYGYTF
>NA|TRBJ1-4|TRBV15|NA
TGTGCCACCAGCAGAGATGTGGAGACAAATGAAAAACTGTTTTTT
CATSRDVETNEKLFF
>few|TRBJ2-3|TRBV4-1|TRBD2
TGCGCCAGCAGCCAAGATTGGGAGACTAGCGGGACGGATACGCAGTATTTT
CASSQDWETSGTDTQYF
>NA|TRBJ1-4|TRBV7-2|TRBD1
TGTGCCAGCAGCTCCGGGACAGGGGAAGAAGAACTGTTTTTT
CASSSGTGEEELFF
>few|TRBJ2-4|TRBV15|TRBD1
TGTGCCACCAGCAGAGCCCAGGGGGCAAGCATTCAGTACTTC
CATSRAQGASIQYF
>NA|TRBJ2-3|TRBV29-1|NA
TGCAGCGTTGATGCAGGGATGGATACGCAGTATTTT
CSVDAGMDTQYF
>NA|TRBJ1-2|TRBV3-1|TRBD1
TGTGCCAGCAGCGAGGGACAGGGACACTACTATGGCTACACCTTC
CASSEGQGHYYGYTF
>NA|TRBJ2-7|TRBV9|TRBD1
TGTGCCAGCAGCGTAGGGCCAACCGGGACAGGGTACTTC
CASSVGPTGTGYF
>few|TRBJ1-4|TRBV29-1|NA
TGCAGCGTTGAAGAGGGACAACGTAATGAAAAACTGTTTTTT
CSVEEGQRNEKLFF
>NA|TRBJ2-3|TRBV7-8|NA
TGTGCCAGCAGCCCACAGTCCGGCGGTATAGGGGGTACGCAGTATTTT
CASSPQSGGIGGTQYF
>NA|TRBJ2-5|TRBV29-1|TRBD1
TGCAGCGTCCGGACAGGGGGCTATGAGACCCAGTACTTC
CSVRTGGYETQYF
>few|TRBJ2-2|TRBV6-2/TRBV6-3|TRBD2
TGTGCCAGCAGCCCAAGGACTAGCGGGGGGTCACCCACCGGGGAGCTGTTTTTT
CASSPRTSGGSPTGELFF
>few|TRBJ2-5|TRBV28|NA
TGTGCCAGCAGGCGGGAAGATCAAGAGACCCAGTACTTC
CASRREDQETQYF
>few|TRBJ2-5|TRBV4-2|NA
TGTGCCAGCAGCCAAGACCGTTTCTCGGCGGACACCGGAGAGACCCAGTACTTC
CASSQDRFSADTGETQYF